Listed below are T cell receptor beta chains from one sample, sequenced in a study of CD8 T cells in ankylosing spondylitis. From the 5' RACE reads, TCRdb called clonotypes with MiXCR, one entry per CDR3 protein. This table has 150,000 to 200,000 distinct CDR3 sequences, 30% to 40% appearing once. Sequencing input: synovial fluid, either unsorted or a sorted T cell fraction (not recorded which). The receptors were sampled from a male donor with ankylosing spondylitis. Each CDR3 is given without its conserved first and last residue. The D gene is left open where the match is weak.

v_call	j_call	d_call	cdr3_aa
TRBV30	TRBJ2-7	.	AWSVVAYEQY
TRBV7-3	TRBJ2-1	TRBD2	ASSFGGDNEQF
TRBV5-4	TRBJ2-3	TRBD2	ASSRELAGTDTQY
TRBV20-1	TRBJ2-1	TRBD2	SVPSGAYSYNEQF
TRBV6-5	TRBJ1-6	.	ASSYSTQGGNSPLH
TRBV7-2	TRBJ2-7	TRBD2	ASSLSREQNEQY
TRBV5-1	TRBJ1-4	TRBD1	ASSPAGQLIAEKLF
TRBV6-1	TRBJ2-3	TRBD2	ASSALSGGARDTQY
TRBV7-3	TRBJ2-3	.	ASSPETGTQY
TRBV7-3	TRBJ2-7	.	ASSLSPEGQY
TRBV18	TRBJ2-2	.	ASSPGPTHTGELF
TRBV20-1	TRBJ2-5	TRBD2	SAWASGGRETQY
TRBV7-8	TRBJ2-2	.	ASSSRAGGSGELF
TRBV7-9	TRBJ2-3	TRBD2	ASSTSGATDTQY
TRBV28	TRBJ1-4	.	ASSLGGLREKLF
TRBV19	TRBJ2-6	.	TSIPGGSSGANVLT
TRBV12-3/TRBV12-4	TRBJ1-1	.	ASTADLGGAF
TRBV11-2	TRBJ2-7	.	ASSSDYSSYEQY
TRBV29-1	TRBJ2-3	.	SVEDGIWADTQY
TRBV4-3	TRBJ2-7	.	ASSQDSGGYEQY
TRBV5-1	TRBJ2-7	.	ASSLDARRDEQY
TRBV7-3	TRBJ2-3	.	ASSQAGAPDTQY
TRBV20-1	TRBJ1-5	TRBD1	SATGTGGVEPQH
TRBV29-1	TRBJ1-1	.	SVGQFNTEAF
TRBV12-3/TRBV12-4	TRBJ2-1	.	ASSQSQGMYNDQF
TRBV29-1	TRBJ2-1	.	SVEGPVMYNEQF
TRBV19	TRBJ1-2	.	ASSMNSFNYGYT
TRBV20-1	TRBJ2-5	.	SARSGIETQY
TRBV6-1	TRBJ1-1	TRBD1	ASSGNQQGELGAF
TRBV20-1	TRBJ2-2	.	SASRTGELF
TRBV27	TRBJ2-7	.	ASSRGAESYEQY
TRBV10-3	TRBJ1-2	.	AISADANYGYT
TRBV20-1	TRBJ1-5	.	SASRGQGNNQPQH
TRBV20-1	TRBJ2-6	.	SAREVRLSGANVLT
TRBV7-8	TRBJ2-1	TRBD1	ASSPRTGTGNEQF
TRBV11-2	TRBJ2-7	TRBD1	ASSYPEGTGGYEQY
TRBV5-4	TRBJ2-1	TRBD2	ASSFLADNNEQF
TRBV3-1	TRBJ2-3	TRBD2	ASSRAGGGDTQY
TRBV4-1	TRBJ2-5	.	ASSQGSQKETQY
TRBV28	TRBJ2-4	TRBD1	ASNAPPGQGSIIQY
TRBV28	TRBJ1-2	.	ASIGGVSYGYT
TRBV10-3	TRBJ2-1	TRBD2	AIRRTSGGENEQF
TRBV2	TRBJ1-2	TRBD1	ASSPDRGRNYGYT
TRBV5-1	TRBJ2-2	.	ASSPTLLNTGELF
TRBV20-1	TRBJ1-3	.	SARDAALPTRSGNTIY
TRBV19	TRBJ2-3	.	ATGGSSTDTQY